This is a list of T cell receptor beta chains from one sample in a study of T cell responses to AZD1222 COVID-19 vaccine. Assay: immunoSEQ multiplex PCR; the TCRdb copy retains only in-frame clones and omits some. The repertoire holds more than 120,000 clones, with approximately 88% as singletons. Here the sequenced sample was peripheral blood, taken 28 days after the second dose of the MenACWY control vaccine. The receptor source for this set is an adult who received the MenACWY meningococcal vaccine as a control. CDR3s include the opening cysteine and the closing phenylalanine or tryptophan. D genes are given only for firm matches. Only part of the rows carry a size: once, few, many, or a class if the clone is expanded.

cdr3_nt cdr3_aa clone_size d_call j_call v_call
TGTGCCAGCAGTTCACATGGCTACGAGCAGTACTTC CASSSHGYEQYF - - TRBJ2-7 TRBV7-9
TGCGCCAGCAGCTTGGGACCCGCAAAGACTAATGAAAAACTGTTTTTT CASSLGPAKTNEKLFF - - TRBJ1-4 TRBV5-1
TGTGCCAGCAGCTTAGAAACTCCCAGGGCTGGGGCACCCCTCCACTTT CASSLETPRAGAPLHF - - TRBJ1-6 TRBV7-6
TGTGCCAGCAGCTTAGTGCGGCACAATGAGCAGTTCTTC CASSLVRHNEQFF once - TRBJ2-1 TRBV7-2
TGTGCCAGCTCACGGATCCGGGACAATAACAATGAGCAGTTCTTC CASSRIRDNNNEQFF - - TRBJ2-1 TRBV18
TGTGCCAGCACCCGACCCAGGGGCGAGTACTTC CASTRPRGEYF once - TRBJ2-4 TRBV21-1
TGCGCCAGCAGCCAAAGCGCGGAGGGGAATGAAAAACTGTTTTTT CASSQSAEGNEKLFF - - TRBJ1-4 TRBV4-1
TGCGCCAGCAGCCAAGATCTTTTACAGGGGGCTGGAAACACCATATATTTT CASSQDLLQGAGNTIYF - TRBD1 TRBJ1-3 TRBV4-3
TGTGCCAGCAGTTTGGGGGGGATCTTCCTCTCTGGGGCCAACGTCCTGACTTTC CASSLGGIFLSGANVLTF - TRBD2 TRBJ2-6 TRBV27
TGTGCCAGTGCAGGGGTCCACACCAACACAGATACGCAGTATTTT CASAGVHTNTDTQYF - - TRBJ2-3 TRBV19
TGTGCCAGCAGCTTAAGTCTCCCCAACAGGGCTAATTCACCCCTCCACTTT CASSLSLPNRANSPLHF - - TRBJ1-6 TRBV7-9
TGTGCCAGCAGCTTAGCGGGACAGGGAGCAGCTTTCTTT CASSLAGQGAAFF few TRBD1 TRBJ1-1 TRBV7-9
TGTGCCAGCAGGACAGACCAAGAGACCCAGTACTTC CASRTDQETQYF - - TRBJ2-5 TRBV7-9
TGCGCCAGCAGCCAAGAAACGAAAGAAGCTTTCTTT CASSQETKEAFF - - TRBJ1-1 TRBV4-1
TGTGCCAGCAAGCTTAGCGGGAGGGAAGAGACCCAGTACTTC CASKLSGREETQYF - TRBD2 TRBJ2-5 TRBV3-1/TRBV3-2
TGCGCCAGCAGCTTGGAGTACCGATTTACGCAGTATTTT CASSLEYRFTQYF - - TRBJ2-3 TRBV5-1
TGTGCCAGCAGCTTAGGCTTTGGTCAGCCCCAGCATTTT CASSLGFGQPQHF - - TRBJ1-5 TRBV7-8
TGTGCCAGCAGCGGTAGGGCAGGGGGAGGAGAAAAACTGTTTTTT CASSGRAGGGEKLFF - TRBD1 TRBJ1-4 TRBV7-2
TGTGCCAGCAGCTCGGGGACAGGGGGGACTAGCACAGATACGCAGTATTTT CASSSGTGGTSTDTQYF - TRBD1 TRBJ2-3 TRBV7-3
TGCGCCAGCAGGGAAATAGGGAGTCGGACTGAAGCTTTCTTT CASREIGSRTEAFF - - TRBJ1-1 TRBV5-1
TGCGCCAGTTACCCAGCGGGGGGGAGCACAGATACGCAGTATTTT CASYPAGGSTDTQYF - TRBD2 TRBJ2-3 TRBV5-1
TGTGCCAGCAGCTTTCAGCGGGGGCCGCAAGAGACCCAGTACTTC CASSFQRGPQETQYF - TRBD2 TRBJ2-5 TRBV7-9
TGTGCCAGTAGTCCATGGACTAGCGCGAACACCGGGGAGCTGTTTTTT CASSPWTSANTGELFF - TRBD2 TRBJ2-2 TRBV19
TGTGCCAGCAGCTTACGGACAGAGAACACTGAAGCTTTCTTT CASSLRTENTEAFF once - TRBJ1-1 TRBV7-9
TGTGCCAGCAGAACCCTCAGGGGGGACAGCTTCCAAGAGACCCAGTACTTC CASRTLRGDSFQETQYF once - TRBJ2-5 TRBV28
TGTGCCAGCAGTTTCTTTGAGGGGGGCTACACCTTC CASSFFEGGYTF - - TRBJ1-2 TRBV12-3/TRBV12-4
TGTGCCAGCAGCCCCCGGGACAGGGCCTCCTACGAGCAGTACTTC CASSPRDRASYEQYF - TRBD1 TRBJ2-7 TRBV7-6
TGTGCCAGCAGCCCACGGCCCGGGAGCACAGATACGCAGTATTTT CASSPRPGSTDTQYF - - TRBJ2-3 TRBV11-3